This T cell receptor beta chain was sequenced during a study of multiple sclerosis patients with progressive multifocal leukoencephalopathy (dated by TCRdb to the late 2010s). About the study as a whole: Peripheral T and B cells were examined in MS patients who went on to develop PML (4 under natalizumab, 1 after alemtuzumab) as well as in treated patients who did not. From before therapy, through 6 and 12 months, up to PML onset, two natalizumab-treated patients who later developed PML were tracked longitudinally. The goal was to find JC virus-specific or public T-cell expansions that arose at the time of PML onset. Study-wide findings and limitations: TRB clones above 0.5% frequency appeared only in PML patients, but expanded clones at PML onset were already present before and during natalizumab therapy. Because of the small, descriptive cohort, whether findings reflect JC virus infection or general immunocompromise remained unclear. No common TRBV or TRBJ gene usage or preferential TRBV-TRBJ pairings were detected when PML developed. Lower normalized Shannon entropy suggested less diverse TRB repertoires in most PML patients, whereas the natalizumab-treated controls showed values near 1. Analysis was limited to peripheral blood, even though cerebrospinal fluid or brain lymphocytes might be more informative for natalizumab-associated PML.

The immunoSEQ two-step multiplex PCR at survey-level depth was used to amplify TRB CDR3 regions from genomic DNA. Each PCR was spiked with synthetic inline TR CDR3 controls spanning all V-J pairings to estimate template counts and remove amplification bias. Reads went through processing to reduce amplification and sequencing bias, and quantification was done against synthetic TR CDR3 analogs. The published analysis was carried out like this. Raw data were processed in ImmunoSEQ Analyzer, removing out-of-frame sequences and CDR3s with stop codons, and genes were named by IMGT nomenclature. Repertoire diversity was summarized as normalized Shannon entropy, defined as 1 minus Pielou's evenness. TRB sequences were treated as identical only when sharing V gene, J gene and CDR3. Public PML clonotypes were CDR3s shared by two or more PML-onset samples but absent earlier, in controls, and in public databases. Position-by-position CDR3 amino acid composition was analyzed in Skylign with the observed count method. TCRdb mirrors the immuneACCESS table, restricted to in-frame sequences. Some clones are absent from its copies; in checked studies, under half trace to an unresolved V gene, and the reason for the others is unknown. V, J and clone size were drawn from that table, and D and trimming were deduced from the DNA. The sample records roughly 32,000 clones, 80% to 90% of which are singletons. The ten largest make up around 6% of the sample.

CDR1 and CDR2 were assigned from the germline V gene as MNHNS and SASEGT. Including the terminal cysteine and phenylalanine, the CDR3 comprises 15 residues. Only the CDR3 DNA is retained, 45 bases long and in frame from the first base. For this chain, trimming is 6 bases at the V end and 6 bases at the J end, and the number of junction bases without a gene match is 10. A word on this clone: Its antigen is unknown. One base away there is no much larger clone; base qualities are not given.

The sample's time point label, decoded: time of PML onset. The treatment or condition label of this sample denotes: on natalizumab therapy at sampling. PML diagnosis was based on clinical and MRI findings and was confirmed by detection of JC virus DNA in cerebrospinal fluid. Among the natalizumab-treated patients, PML showed up after anywhere between 16 and 56 months of natalizumab therapy. Every listed patient had earlier received interferon beta, and every PML patient was female. At the time of PML onset, T3 blood samples were collected. Ficoll-Hypaque density gradient centrifugation was used to isolate peripheral blood mononuclear cells.

This TCR was recovered from a woman aged 35 to 49 with progressive multifocal leukoencephalopathy. The chain was built from TRBV6-1 and TRBJ2-2; 7 nucleotides in the junction match TRBD2. This sample comprised PBMCs, obtained from a patient treated with natalizumab. The CDR3 reads as follows: CASSKSGTWAGELFF. The bases are TGTGCCAGCAGCAAAAGCGGGACCTGGGCCGGGGAGCTGTTTTTT.